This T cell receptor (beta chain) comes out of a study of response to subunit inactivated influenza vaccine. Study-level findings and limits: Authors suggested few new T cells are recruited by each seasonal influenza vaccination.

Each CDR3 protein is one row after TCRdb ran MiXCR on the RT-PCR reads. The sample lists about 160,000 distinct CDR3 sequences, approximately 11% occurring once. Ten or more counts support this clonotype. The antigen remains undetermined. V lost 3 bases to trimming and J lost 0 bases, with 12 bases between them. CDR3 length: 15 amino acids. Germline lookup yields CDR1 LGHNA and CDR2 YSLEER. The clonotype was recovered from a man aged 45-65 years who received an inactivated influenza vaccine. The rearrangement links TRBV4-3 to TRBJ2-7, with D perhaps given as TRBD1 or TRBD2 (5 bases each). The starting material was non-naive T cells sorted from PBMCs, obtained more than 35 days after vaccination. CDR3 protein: CASSHRERSSYEQYF. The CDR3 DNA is TGCGCCAGCAGCCACAGGGAGAGGAGCTCCTACGAGCAGTACTTC.